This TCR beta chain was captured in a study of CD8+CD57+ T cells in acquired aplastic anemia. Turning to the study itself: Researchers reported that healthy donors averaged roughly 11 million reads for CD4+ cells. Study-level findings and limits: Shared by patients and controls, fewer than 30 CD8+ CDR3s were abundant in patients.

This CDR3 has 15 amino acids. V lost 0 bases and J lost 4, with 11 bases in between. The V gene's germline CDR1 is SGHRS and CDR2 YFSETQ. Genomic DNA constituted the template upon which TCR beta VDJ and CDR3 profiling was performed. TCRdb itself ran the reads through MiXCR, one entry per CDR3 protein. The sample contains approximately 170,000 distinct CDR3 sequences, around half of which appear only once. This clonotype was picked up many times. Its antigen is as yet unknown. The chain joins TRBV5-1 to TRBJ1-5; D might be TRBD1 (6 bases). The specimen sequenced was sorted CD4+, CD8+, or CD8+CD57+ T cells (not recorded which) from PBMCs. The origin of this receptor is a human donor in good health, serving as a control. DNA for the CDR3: TGCGCCAGCAGCTTGGAGGGGGGTGAGAATCAGCCCCAGCATTTT. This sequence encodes CASSLEGGENQPQHF.